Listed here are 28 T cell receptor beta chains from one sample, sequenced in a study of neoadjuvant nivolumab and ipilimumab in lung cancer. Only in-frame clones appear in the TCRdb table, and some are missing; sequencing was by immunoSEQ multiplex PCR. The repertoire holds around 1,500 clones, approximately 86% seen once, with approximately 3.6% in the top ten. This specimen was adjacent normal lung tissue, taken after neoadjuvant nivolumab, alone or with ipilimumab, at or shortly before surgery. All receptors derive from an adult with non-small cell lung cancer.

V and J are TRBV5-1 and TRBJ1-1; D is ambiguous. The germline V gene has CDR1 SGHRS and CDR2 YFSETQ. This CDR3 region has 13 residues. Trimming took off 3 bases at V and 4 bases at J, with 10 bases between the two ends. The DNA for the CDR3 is TGCGCCAGCAGCTGGGCGGGAAGCACTGAAGCTTTCTTT. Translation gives CASSWAGSTEAFF.

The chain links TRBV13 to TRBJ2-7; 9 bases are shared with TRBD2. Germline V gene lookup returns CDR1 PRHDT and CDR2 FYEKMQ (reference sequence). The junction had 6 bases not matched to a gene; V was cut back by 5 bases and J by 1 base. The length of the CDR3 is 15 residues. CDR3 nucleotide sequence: TGTGCCAGCAGCCCCCGCGGGGGGGGATCCTACGAGCAGTACTTC. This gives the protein CASSPRGGGSYEQYF.

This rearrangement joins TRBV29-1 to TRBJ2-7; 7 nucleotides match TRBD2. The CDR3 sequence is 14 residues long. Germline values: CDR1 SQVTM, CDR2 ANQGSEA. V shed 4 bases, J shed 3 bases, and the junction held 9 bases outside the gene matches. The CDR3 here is CSVVGLGTGYEQYF. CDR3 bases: TGCAGCGTTGTTGGACTAGGGACGGGCTACGAGCAGTACTTC.

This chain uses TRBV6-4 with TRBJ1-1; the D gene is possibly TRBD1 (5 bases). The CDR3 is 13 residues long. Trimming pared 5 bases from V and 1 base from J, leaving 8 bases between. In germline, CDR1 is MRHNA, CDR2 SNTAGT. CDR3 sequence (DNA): TGTGCCAGCAGTTCTGACAGGAACACTGAAGCTTTCTTT. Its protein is CASSSDRNTEAFF.

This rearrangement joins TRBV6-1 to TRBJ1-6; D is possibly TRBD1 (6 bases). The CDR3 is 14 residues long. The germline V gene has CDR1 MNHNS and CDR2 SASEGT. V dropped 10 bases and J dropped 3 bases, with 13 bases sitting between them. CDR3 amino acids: CATQGHLYNSPLHF. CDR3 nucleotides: TGTGCCACCCAGGGACACCTCTATAATTCACCCCTCCACTTT.

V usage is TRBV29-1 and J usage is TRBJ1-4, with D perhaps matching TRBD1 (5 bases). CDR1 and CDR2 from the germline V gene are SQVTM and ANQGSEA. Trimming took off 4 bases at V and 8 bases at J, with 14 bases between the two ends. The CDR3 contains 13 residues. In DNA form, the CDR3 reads TGCAGCGTTGGTCCAGGGTTTGGGGAAAAACTGTTTTTT. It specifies CSVGPGFGEKLFF.

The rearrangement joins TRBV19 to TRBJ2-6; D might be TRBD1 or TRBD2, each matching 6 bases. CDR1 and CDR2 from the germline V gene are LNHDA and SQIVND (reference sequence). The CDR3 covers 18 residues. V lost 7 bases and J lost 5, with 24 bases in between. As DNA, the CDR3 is TGTGCCAGTATGCTGCGGGGACAAATCACAAGTCGGGCCAACGTCCTGACTTTC. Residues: CASMLRGQITSRANVLTF.

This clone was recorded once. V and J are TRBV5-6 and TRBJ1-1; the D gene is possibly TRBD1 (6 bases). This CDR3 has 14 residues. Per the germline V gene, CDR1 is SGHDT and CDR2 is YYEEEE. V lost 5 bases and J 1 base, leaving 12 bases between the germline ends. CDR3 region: CASRAGTTNTEAFF. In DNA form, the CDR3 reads TGTGCCAGCAGGGCCGGGACAACGAACACTGAAGCTTTCTTT. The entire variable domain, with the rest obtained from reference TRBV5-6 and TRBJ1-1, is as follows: DAGVTQSPTHLIKTRGQQVTLRCSPKSGHDTVSWYQQALGQGPQFIFQYYEEEERQRGNFPDRFSGHQFPNYSSELNVNALLLGDSALYLCASRAGTTNTEAFFGQGTRLTVV.

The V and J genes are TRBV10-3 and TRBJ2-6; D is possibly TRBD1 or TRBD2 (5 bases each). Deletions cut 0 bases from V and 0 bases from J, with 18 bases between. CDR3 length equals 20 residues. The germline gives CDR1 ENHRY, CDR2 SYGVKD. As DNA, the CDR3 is TGTGCCATCAGTGAGTCGTCAGGGAGAAGGATAGGCTCTGGGGCCAACGTCCTGACTTTC. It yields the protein CAISESSGRRIGSGANVLTF.

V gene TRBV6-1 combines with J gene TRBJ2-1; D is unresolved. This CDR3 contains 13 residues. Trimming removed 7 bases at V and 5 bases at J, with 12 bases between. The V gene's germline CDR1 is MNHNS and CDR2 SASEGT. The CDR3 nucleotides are TGTGCCAGCACCGTTAAGGGCGACAATGAGCAGTTCTTC. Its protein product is CASTVKGDNEQFF.

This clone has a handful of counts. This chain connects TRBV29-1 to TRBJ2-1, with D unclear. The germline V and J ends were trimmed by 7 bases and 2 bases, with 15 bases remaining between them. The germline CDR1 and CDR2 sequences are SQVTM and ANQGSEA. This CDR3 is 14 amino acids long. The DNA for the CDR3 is TGCAGCGCCATAGCTCGCGGTACCTACAATGAGCAGTTCTTC. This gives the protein CSAIARGTYNEQFF.

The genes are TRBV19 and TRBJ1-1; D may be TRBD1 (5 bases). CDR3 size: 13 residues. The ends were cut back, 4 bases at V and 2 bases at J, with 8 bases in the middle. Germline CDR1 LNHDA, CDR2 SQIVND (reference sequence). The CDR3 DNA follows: TGTGCCAGTAGTACGACAGCCAACACTGAAGCTTTCTTT. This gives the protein CASSTTANTEAFF.

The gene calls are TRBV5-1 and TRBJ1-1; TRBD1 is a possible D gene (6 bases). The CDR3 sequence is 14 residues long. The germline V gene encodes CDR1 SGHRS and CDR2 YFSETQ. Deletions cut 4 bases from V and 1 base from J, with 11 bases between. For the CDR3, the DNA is TGCGCCAGCAGCCGGGAGGGGGGGAACACTGAAGCTTTCTTT. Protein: CASSREGGNTEAFF.

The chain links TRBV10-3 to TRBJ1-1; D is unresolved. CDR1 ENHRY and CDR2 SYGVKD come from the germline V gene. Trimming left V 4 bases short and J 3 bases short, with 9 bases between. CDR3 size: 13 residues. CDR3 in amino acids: CAISARTDTEAFF. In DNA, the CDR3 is TGTGCCATCAGTGCGAGGACGGACACTGAAGCTTTCTTT.

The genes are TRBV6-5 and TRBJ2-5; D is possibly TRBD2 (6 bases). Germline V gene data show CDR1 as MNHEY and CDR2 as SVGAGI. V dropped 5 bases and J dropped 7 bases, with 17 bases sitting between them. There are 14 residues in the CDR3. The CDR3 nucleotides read TGTGCCAGCAGTGGGACTGCCTACGAGGGGACCCAGTACTTC. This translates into CASSGTAYEGTQYF.

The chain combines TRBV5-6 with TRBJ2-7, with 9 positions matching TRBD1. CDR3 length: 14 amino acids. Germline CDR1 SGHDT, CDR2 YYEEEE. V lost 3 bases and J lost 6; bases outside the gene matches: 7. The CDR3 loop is CASSSGQGNGEQYF. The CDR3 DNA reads TGTGCCAGCAGCTCGGGACAGGGAAACGGCGAGCAGTACTTC.

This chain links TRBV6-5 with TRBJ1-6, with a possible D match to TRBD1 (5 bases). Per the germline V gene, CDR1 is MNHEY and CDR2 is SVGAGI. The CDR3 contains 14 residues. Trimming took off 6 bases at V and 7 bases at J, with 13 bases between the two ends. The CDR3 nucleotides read TGTGCCAGCAGCCGTGGACAAAAGAATTCACCCCTCCACTTT. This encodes CASSRGQKNSPLHF.

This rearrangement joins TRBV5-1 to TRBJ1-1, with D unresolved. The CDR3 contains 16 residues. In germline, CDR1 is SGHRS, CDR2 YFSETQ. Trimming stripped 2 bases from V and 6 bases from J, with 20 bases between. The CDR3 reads CASSFFGLSSQAEAFF. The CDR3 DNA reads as TGCGCCAGCAGCTTTTTTGGGTTATCAAGTCAGGCTGAAGCTTTCTTT.

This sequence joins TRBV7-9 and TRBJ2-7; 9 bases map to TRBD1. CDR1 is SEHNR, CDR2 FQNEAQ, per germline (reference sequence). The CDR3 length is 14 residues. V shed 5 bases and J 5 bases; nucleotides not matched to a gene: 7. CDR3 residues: CASSAYRGQDEQYF. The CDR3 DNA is TGTGCCAGCAGCGCCTACAGGGGGCAGGACGAGCAGTACTTC. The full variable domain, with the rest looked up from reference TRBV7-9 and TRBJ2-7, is DTGVSQNPRHKITKRGQNVTFRCDPISEHNRLYWYRQTLGQGPEFLTYFQNEAQLEKSRLLSDRFSAERPKGSFSTLEIQRTEQGDSAMYLCASSAYRGQDEQYFGPGTRLTVT.

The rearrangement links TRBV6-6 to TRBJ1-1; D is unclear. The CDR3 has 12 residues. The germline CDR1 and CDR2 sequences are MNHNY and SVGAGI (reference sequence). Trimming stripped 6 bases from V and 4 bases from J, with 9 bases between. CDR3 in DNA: TGTGCCAGCAGCCCGAGTGGCACTGAAGCTTTCTTT. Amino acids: CASSPSGTEAFF.

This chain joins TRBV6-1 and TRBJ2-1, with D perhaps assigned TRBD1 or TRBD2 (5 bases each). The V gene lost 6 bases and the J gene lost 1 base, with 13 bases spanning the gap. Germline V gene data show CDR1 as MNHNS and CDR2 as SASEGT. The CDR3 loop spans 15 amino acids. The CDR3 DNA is TGTGCCAGCAGCTTCGGGGCGGTTTCCTACAATGAGCAGTTCTTC. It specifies CASSFGAVSYNEQFF.

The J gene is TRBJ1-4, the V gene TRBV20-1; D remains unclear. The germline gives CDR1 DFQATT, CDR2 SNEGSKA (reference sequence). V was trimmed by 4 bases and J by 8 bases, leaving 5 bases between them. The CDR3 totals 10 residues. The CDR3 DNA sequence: TGCAGTGCTACGGGGGAAAAACTGTTTTTT. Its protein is CSATGEKLFF.

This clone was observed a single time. The CDR3 nucleotides are TGTGCCAGCAGCCGGACAGCTTACGAGCAGTACTTC. Amino acids: CASSRTAYEQYF. The chain carries TRBV6-5 and TRBJ2-7; TRBD1 is a possible D gene (6 bases). The CDR3 contains 12 residues. Germline CDR1 and CDR2: MNHEY and SVGAGI. V dropped 6 bases and J dropped 4 bases, with 10 bases sitting between them.

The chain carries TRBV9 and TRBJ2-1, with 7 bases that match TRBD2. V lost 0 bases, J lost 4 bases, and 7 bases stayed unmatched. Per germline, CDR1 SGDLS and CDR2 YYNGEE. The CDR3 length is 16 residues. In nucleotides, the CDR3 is TGTGCCAGCAGCGTAGGGGACTACCCTTCATACAATGAGCAGTTCTTC. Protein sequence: CASSVGDYPSYNEQFF. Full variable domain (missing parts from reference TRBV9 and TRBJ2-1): DSGVTQTPKHLITATGQRVTLRCSPRSGDLSVYWYQQSLDQGLQFLIQYYNGEERAKGNILERFSAQQFPDLHSELNLSSLELGDSALYFCASSVGDYPSYNEQFFGPGTRLTVL.

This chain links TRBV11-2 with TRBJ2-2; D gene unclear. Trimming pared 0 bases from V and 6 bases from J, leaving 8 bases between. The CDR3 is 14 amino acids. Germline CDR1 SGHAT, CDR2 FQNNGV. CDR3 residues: CASSLERVSGELFF. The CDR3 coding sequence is TGTGCCAGCAGCTTAGAAAGGGTCTCCGGGGAGCTGTTTTTT.

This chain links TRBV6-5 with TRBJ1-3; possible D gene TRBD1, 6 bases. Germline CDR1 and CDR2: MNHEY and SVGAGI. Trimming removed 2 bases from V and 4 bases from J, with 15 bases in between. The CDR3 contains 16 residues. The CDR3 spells CASSYLRQAAGNTIYF. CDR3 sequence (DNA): TGTGCCAGCAGTTACCTCCGACAGGCGGCAGGAAACACCATATATTTT.

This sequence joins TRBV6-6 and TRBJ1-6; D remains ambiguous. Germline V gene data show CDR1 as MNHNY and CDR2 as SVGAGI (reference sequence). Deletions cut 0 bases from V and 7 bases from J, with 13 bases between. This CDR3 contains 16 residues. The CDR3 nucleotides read TGTGCCAGCAGTTACTCTCGCCCCTCGGAAAATTCACCCCTCCACTTT. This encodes CASSYSRPSENSPLHF.

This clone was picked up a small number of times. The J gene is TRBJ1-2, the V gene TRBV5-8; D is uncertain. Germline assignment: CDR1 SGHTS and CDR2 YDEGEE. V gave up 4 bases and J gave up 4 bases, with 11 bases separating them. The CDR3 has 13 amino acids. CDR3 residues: CASSPLNAYGYTF. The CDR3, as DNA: TGTGCCAGCAGCCCCCTTAACGCCTATGGCTACACCTTC.